A single sample gave rise to the 10 T cell receptor beta chains below, sequenced in a study of blood T cells in healthy people across ages. The second PCR ran about 6 to 12 cycles with a sample-barcoded 5' primer and J-beta primers. From the 5' RACE reads, TCRdb called clonotypes with MiXCR, one entry per CDR3 protein. Of some 1.5 million distinct CDR3 sequences listed, 35% to 45% are singletons. The sample comprised blood. These receptors were collected from a woman between 18 and 29 years old in good health.

This clonotype was counted a few times. This rearrangement joins TRBV11-3 to TRBJ2-5; 8 positions agree with TRBD2. CDR1 and CDR2 (germline): SGHNT, YENEEA. Germline trimming cut 5 bases from V and 2 bases from J; bases unmatched to any gene: 13. There are 17 residues in the CDR3. This CDR3 is CASSISGRQRPQETQYF. In DNA, the CDR3 is TGTGCCAGCAGCATCAGCGGGAGACAGAGGCCTCAAGAGACCCAGTACTTC.

The chain joins TRBV5-1 to TRBJ2-5, with D unclear. The CDR3 is 13 residues long. Trimming shortened V by 7 bases and J by 4 bases, and 14 bases separated the two germline ends. From germline, CDR1 is SGHRS and CDR2 YFSETQ. The CDR3 nucleotides are TGCGCCAGCGGTCGAGTAGGATTAGAGACCCAGTACTTC. Protein: CASGRVGLETQYF.

This clonotype was found many times. The J gene is TRBJ2-7, the V gene TRBV28, with 7 bases fitting TRBD2. The CDR3 has 13 residues. The V and J ends lost 8 bases and 0 bases, in that order; junction bases with no gene match: 4. Germline loops: CDR1 MDHEN, CDR2 SYDVKM. The CDR3 protein is CASGSSGSYEQYF. The CDR3, as DNA: TGTGCCAGCGGATCTAGCGGCTCCTACGAGCAGTACTTC.

This clonotype was seen more than once but under ten times. The J gene is TRBJ2-7, the V gene TRBV20-1; 9 nucleotides agree with TRBD1. There are 15 residues in the CDR3. J gave up 3 bases and V 1 base, and 7 bases lay outside the gene matches. The germline V gene has CDR1 DFQATT and CDR2 SNEGSKA (reference sequence). CDR3 sequence (DNA): TGCAGTGCTAGAGGCGCGGGACAGGGATTCTACGAGCAGTACTTC. Encoded protein: CSARGAGQGFYEQYF.

The V gene is TRBV7-9, the J gene TRBJ1-6; perhaps TRBD1 as D (6 bases). The V end was cut by 4 bases, the J end by 7 bases, with 14 bases between. The CDR3 runs to 15 residues. From germline, CDR1 is SEHNR and CDR2 FQNEAQ (reference sequence). DNA of the CDR3: TGTGCCAGCAGCTCCGCATTGAGGGGGAATTCACCCCTCCACTTT. Protein product: CASSSALRGNSPLHF.

This clonotype occurred many times. The chain joins TRBV7-2 to TRBJ2-3; D unresolved. The CDR3 length is 13 residues. Germline-derived CDR1 and CDR2 are SGHTA and FQGNSA. With 2 bases removed from V and 4 bases from J, the gap between germline ends came to 7 bases. The DNA for the CDR3 is TGTGCCAGCAGCTTACAGATCCCAGATACGCAGTATTTT. This translates into CASSLQIPDTQYF.

With respect to this clonotype: A much larger clone lies one base from this, so it may be a read error. The chain recombines TRBV10-3 with TRBJ2-1; TRBD1 matches at 7 bases. From germline, CDR1 is ENHRY and CDR2 SYGVKD. V dropped 10 bases and J dropped 13; count of bases not matched to a gene: 16. The CDR3 sequence is 13 residues long. CDR3 DNA sequence: TGTGCCACACAAAGGGGGCTTCAAGAGACCCAGTTCTTC. It is translated as CATQRGLQETQFF.

There are a few counts of this clonotype. The V and J genes are TRBV2 and TRBJ2-4; D call uncertain. Trimming took off 3 bases at V and 0 bases at J, with 6 bases between the two ends. The CDR3 contains 14 residues. Germline V gene sequence: CDR1 SNHLY, CDR2 FYNNEI. The CDR3 nucleotides read TGTGCCAGCAGTGAGCTTACAGCCAAAAACATTCAGTACTTC. This encodes CASSELTAKNIQYF.

This clonotype came up a few times. This sequence joins TRBV29-1 and TRBJ1-5, with 9 bases that match TRBD1. Per the germline V gene, CDR1 is SQVTM and CDR2 is ANQGSEA. Trimming cost V 4 bases and J 7 bases; bases outside gene matches: 8. The CDR3 has 14 amino acids. The CDR3 nucleotides are TGCAGCGTTGGATCTGGGACAGGGCTACAGCCCCAGCATTTT. This encodes CSVGSGTGLQPQHF.

Worth noting for this clonotype: One end of the junction does not line up with germline, which may come from a read error. The V call is TRBV6-6, the J call TRBJ1-2, with TRBD1 as a possible D gene (6 bases). This CDR3 has 13 residues. Germline CDR1 and CDR2: MNHNY and SVGAGI (reference sequence). The CDR3 loop reads CASSDSQGPGYTF. DNA of the CDR3: TGTGCCAGCAGTGACTCACAGGGACCTGGCTACACCTTC.